This TCR beta chain was recovered during a study of cytomegalovirus exposure and HLA in healthy donors. It was with 60 Vbeta and 13 Jbeta primers that the PCR ran. Sequencing used immunoSEQ multiplex PCR; TCRdb keeps in-frame clones, though not all of them. This repertoire includes under 95,000 clones. Unmatched junction bases numbered 7, after V lost 3 bases and J lost 12 bases. Germline V gene lookup returns CDR1 MDHEN and CDR2 SYDVKM. The CDR3 covers 13 residues. The genes are TRBV28 and TRBJ1-2, with TRBD1 identical over 10 bases. This receptor was taken from a female donor in good health and CMV-seropositive. The sample taken for sequencing was PBMCs. The DNA for the CDR3 is TGTGCCAGCAGTTTGAGTCAGGACAGGGGGGACACCTTC. Translated, it gives CASSLSQDRGDTF.